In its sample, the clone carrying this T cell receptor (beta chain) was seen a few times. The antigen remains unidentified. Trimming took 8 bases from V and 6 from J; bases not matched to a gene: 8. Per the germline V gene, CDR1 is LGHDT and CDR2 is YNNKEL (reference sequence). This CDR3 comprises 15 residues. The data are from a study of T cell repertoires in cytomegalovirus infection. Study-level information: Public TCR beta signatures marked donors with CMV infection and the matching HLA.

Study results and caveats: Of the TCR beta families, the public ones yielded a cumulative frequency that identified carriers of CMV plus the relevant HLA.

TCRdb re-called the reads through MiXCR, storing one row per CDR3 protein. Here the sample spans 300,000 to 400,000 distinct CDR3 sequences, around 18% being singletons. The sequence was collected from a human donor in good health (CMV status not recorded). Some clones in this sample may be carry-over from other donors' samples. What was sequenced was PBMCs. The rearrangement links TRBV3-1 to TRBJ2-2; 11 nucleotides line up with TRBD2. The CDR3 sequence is CASGPSGLAAGELFF. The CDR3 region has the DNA TGTGCCAGCGGCCCCTCGGGACTAGCGGCCGGGGAGCTGTTTTTT.